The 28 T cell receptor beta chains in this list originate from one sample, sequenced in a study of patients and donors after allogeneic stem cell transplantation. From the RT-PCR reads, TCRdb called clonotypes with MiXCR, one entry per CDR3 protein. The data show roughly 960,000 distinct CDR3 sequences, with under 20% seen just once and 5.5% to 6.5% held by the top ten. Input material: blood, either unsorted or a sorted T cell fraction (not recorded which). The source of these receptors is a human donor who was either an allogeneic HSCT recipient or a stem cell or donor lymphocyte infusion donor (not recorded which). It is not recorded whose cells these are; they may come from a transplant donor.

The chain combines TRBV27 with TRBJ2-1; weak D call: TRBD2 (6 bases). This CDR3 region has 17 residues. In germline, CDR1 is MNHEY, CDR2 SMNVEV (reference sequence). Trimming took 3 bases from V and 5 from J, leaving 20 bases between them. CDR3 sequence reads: CASSFLASGRGDNEQFF. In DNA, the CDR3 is TGTGCCAGCAGTTTCCTCGCCAGCGGGCGGGGAGACAATGAGCAGTTCTTC.

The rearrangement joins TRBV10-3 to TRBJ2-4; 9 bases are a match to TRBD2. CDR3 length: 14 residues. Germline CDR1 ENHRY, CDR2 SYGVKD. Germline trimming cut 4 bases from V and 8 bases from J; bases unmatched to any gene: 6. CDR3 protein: CAISGSSGGHIQYF. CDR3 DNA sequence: TGTGCCATCAGTGGTAGTAGCGGGGGACACATTCAGTACTTC.

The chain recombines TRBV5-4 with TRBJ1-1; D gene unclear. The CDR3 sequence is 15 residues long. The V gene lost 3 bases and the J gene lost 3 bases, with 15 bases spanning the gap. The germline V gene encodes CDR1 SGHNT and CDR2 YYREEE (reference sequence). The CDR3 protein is CASSSARTTYTEAFF. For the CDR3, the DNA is TGTGCCAGCAGCTCCGCCAGGACTACTTACACTGAAGCTTTCTTT.

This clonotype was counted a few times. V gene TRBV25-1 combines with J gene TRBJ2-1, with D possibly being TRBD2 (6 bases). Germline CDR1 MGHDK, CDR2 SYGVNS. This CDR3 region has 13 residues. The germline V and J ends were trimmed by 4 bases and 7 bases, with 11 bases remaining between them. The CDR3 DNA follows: TGTGCCAGCAGTGTGGGCGGGGAGAATGAGCAGTTCTTC. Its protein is CASSVGGENEQFF.

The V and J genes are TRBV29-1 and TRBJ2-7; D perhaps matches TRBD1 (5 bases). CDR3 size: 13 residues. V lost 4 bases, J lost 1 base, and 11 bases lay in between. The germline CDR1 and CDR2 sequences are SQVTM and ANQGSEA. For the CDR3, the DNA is TGCAGCGTTGTCCCCAGGGCATCCTACGAGCAGTACTTC. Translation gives CSVVPRASYEQYF.

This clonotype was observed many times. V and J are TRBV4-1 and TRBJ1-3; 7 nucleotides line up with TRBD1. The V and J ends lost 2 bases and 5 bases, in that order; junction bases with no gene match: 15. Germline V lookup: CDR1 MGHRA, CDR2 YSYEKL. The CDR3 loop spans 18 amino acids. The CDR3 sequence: CASSQTSLDRVIRNTIYF. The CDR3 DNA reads TGCGCCAGCAGCCAAACCTCCCTCGACAGGGTCATCAGAAACACCATATATTTT.

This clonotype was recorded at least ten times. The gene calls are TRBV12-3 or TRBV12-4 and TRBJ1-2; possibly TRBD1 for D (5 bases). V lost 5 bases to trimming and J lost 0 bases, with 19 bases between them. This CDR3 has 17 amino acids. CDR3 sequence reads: CASSPRVMGDPNYGYTF. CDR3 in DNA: TGTGCCAGCAGTCCCCGAGTGATGGGGGACCCTAACTATGGCTACACCTTC.

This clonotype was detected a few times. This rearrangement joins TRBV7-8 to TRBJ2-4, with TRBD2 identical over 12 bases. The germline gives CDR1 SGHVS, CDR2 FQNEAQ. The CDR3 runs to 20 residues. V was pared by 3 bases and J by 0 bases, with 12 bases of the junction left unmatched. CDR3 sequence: CASSLATGTSGPLAKNIQYF. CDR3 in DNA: TGTGCCAGCAGCTTGGCTACCGGGACTAGCGGGCCCCTAGCCAAAAACATTCAGTACTTC.

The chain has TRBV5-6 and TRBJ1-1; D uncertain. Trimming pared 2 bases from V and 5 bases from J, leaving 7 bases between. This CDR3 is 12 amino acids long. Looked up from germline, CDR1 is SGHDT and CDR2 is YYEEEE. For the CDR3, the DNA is TGTGCCAGCAGCTTCCGGGAAACTGAAGCTTTCTTT. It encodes CASSFRETEAFF. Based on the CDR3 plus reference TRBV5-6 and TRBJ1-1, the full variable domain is DAGVTQSPTHLIKTRGQQVTLRCSPKSGHDTVSWYQQALGQGPQFIFQYYEEEERQRGNFPDRFSGHQFPNYSSELNVNALLLGDSALYLCASSFRETEAFFGQGTRLTVV.

CDR3 protein: CASSQVAGGYDEQYF. DNA for the CDR3: TGCGCCAGCAGCCAAGTAGCGGGGGGGTACGACGAGCAGTACTTC. This chain uses TRBV4-1 with TRBJ2-7, with TRBD2 matching 11 bases. Germline CDR1 is MGHRA and CDR2 is YSYEKL. The trim removed 1 base at V and 5 bases at J, leaving 4 bases unmatched. This CDR3 is 15 amino acids long.

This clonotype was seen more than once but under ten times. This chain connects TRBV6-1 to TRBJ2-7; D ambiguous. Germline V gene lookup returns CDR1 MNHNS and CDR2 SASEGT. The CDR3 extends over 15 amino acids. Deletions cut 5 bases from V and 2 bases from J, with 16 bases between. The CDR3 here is CASSPSVIAPYEQYF. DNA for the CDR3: TGTGCCAGCAGTCCTTCGGTGATAGCCCCCTACGAGCAGTACTTC.

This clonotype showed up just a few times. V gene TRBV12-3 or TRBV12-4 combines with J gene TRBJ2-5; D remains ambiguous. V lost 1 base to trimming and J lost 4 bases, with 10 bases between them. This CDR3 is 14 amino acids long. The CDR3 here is CASSLVLSLETQYF. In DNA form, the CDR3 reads TGTGCCAGCAGTTTAGTCCTATCACTAGAGACCCAGTACTTC.

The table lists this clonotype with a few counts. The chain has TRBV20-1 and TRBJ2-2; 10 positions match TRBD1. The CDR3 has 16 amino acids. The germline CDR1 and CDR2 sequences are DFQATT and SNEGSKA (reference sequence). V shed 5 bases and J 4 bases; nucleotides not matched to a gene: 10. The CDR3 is CSALIPGQGSTGELFF. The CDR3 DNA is TGCAGTGCTCTCATCCCGGGACAGGGGAGCACCGGGGAGCTGTTTTTT.

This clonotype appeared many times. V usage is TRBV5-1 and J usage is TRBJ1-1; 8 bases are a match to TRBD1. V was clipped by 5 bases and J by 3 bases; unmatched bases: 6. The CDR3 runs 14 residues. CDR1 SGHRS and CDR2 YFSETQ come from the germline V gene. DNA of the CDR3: TGCGCCAGCAGGCGGACAGGGAGGGACACTGAAGCTTTCTTT. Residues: CASRRTGRDTEAFF.

The CDR3 loop is CASSLGGTSVSKTDTQYF. CDR3 sequence (DNA): TGTGCCAGCAGTTTAGGTGGGACGTCCGTTAGCAAAACAGATACGCAGTATTTT. This chain joins TRBV27 and TRBJ2-3; D is possibly TRBD1 or TRBD2 (5 bases each). This CDR3 region has 18 residues. With 2 bases removed from V and 3 bases from J, the gap between germline ends came to 21 bases. The germline CDR1 and CDR2 sequences are MNHEY and SMNVEV (reference sequence).

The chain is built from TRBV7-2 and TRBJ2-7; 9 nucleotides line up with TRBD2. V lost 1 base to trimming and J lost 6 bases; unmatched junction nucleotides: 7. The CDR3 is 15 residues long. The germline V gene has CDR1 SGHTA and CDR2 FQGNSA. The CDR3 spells CASSLGGRTSAEQYF. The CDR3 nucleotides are TGTGCCAGCAGCTTAGGCGGAAGGACTAGCGCCGAGCAGTACTTC.

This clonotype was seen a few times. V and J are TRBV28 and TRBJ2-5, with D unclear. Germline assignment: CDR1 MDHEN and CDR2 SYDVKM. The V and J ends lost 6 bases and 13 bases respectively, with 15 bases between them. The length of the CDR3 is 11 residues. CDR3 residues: CASRHNSDRYF. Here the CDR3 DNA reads TGTGCCAGCAGACACAACAGTGATAGGTACTTC.

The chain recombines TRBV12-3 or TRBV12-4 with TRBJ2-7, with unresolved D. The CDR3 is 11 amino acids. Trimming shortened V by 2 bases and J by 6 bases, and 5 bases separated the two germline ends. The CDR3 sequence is CASSLRREQYF. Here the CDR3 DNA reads TGTGCCAGCAGTTTACGTCGCGAGCAGTACTTC.

CDR3 DNA sequence: TGCGCCAGCAGCAACGGACTTAAACTAGCGGCCGTCTCCTACGAGCAGTACTTC. Encoded protein: CASSNGLKLAAVSYEQYF. This chain connects TRBV5-1 to TRBJ2-7; 8 nucleotides align to TRBD2. Per the germline V gene, CDR1 is SGHRS and CDR2 is YFSETQ. The trim removed 4 bases at V and 0 bases at J, leaving 15 bases unmatched. CDR3 length: 18 amino acids.

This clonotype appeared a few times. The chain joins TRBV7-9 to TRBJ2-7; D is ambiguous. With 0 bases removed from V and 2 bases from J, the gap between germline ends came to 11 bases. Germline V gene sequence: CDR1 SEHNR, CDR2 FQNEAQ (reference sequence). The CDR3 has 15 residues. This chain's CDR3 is CASSLANGNTYEQYF. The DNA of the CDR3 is TGTGCCAGCAGCTTAGCTAACGGAAATACCTACGAGCAGTACTTC.

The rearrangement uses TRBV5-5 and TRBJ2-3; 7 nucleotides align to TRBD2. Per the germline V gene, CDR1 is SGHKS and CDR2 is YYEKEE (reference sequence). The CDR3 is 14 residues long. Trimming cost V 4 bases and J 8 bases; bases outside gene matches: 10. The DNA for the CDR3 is TGTGCCAGCAGCCCTAGCGGTGAGCTAGGTACGCAGTATTTT. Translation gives CASSPSGELGTQYF.

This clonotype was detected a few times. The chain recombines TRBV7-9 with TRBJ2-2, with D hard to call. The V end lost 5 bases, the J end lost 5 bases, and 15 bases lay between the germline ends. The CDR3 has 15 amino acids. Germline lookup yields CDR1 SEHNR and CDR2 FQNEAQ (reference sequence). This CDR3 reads CASSPERQGTGELFF. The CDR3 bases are TGTGCCAGCAGCCCGGAAAGACAAGGGACCGGGGAGCTGTTTTTT.

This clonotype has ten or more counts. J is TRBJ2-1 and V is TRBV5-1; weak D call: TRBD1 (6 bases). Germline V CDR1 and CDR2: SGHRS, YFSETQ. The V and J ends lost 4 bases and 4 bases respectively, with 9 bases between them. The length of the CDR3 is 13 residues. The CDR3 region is CASSEGQYNEQFF. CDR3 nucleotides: TGCGCCAGCAGCGAAGGACAGTACAATGAGCAGTTCTTC.

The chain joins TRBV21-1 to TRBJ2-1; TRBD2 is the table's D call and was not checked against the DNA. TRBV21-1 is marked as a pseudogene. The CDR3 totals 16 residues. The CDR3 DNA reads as TGTGCCAGCAAGCCCTCCGCCGCGGGGGGATATAATGAGCAGTTCTTC. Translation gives CASKPSAAGGYNEQFF.

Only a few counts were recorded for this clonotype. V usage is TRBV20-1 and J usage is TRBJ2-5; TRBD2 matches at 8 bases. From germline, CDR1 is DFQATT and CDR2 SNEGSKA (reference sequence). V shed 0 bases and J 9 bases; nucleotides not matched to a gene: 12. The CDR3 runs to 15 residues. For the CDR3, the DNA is TGCAGTGCTAGAGATTCGCGGGAGGTTTCTGGGGCCCAGTACTTC. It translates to CSARDSREVSGAQYF.

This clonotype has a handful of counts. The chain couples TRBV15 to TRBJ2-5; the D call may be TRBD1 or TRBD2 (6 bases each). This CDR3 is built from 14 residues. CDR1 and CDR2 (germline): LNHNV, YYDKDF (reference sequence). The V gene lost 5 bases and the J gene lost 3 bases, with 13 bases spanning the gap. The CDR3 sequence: CATSGRGVEETQYF. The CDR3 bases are TGTGCCACCAGCGGAAGGGGGGTTGAAGAGACCCAGTACTTC.

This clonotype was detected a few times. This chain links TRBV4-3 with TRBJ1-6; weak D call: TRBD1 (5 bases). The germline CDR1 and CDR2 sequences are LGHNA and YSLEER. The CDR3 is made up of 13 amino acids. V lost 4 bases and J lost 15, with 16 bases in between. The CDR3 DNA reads TGCGCCAGCAGCCCCGGTGGGGGTGCTCGCCTCCACTTT. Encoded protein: CASSPGGGARLHF.

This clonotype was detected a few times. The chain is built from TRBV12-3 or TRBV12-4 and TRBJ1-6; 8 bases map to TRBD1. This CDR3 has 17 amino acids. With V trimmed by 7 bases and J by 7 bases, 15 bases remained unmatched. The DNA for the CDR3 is TGTGCCAGCACTTCCCGGGGGGTCGGGACAGGAAATTCACCCCTCCACTTT. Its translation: CASTSRGVGTGNSPLHF.